The 12 T cell receptor beta chains presented below share a single source sample, sequenced in a study of graft-versus-host responses after intestinal transplantation. Sequenced by immunoSEQ multiplex PCR; TCRdb stores in-frame clones only, minus some. The data contain 80,000 to 100,000 clones, 92% of them singletons. Their antigens are not known. The material was unstimulated CD4+ T cells sorted from spleen or lymph node cells, obtained before intestinal transplant. The receptors stem from a human donor who received an intestinal transplant.

V and J are TRBV2 and TRBJ2-7; 9 bases match TRBD1. This CDR3 is built from 16 residues. Germline loops: CDR1 SNHLY, CDR2 FYNNEI. With 5 bases clipped from V and 4 bases from J, the junction kept 12 bases outside the gene matches. CDR3 in amino acids: CASSMSHWGQGYEQYF. The CDR3 nucleotides read TGTGCCAGCAGTATGAGCCACTGGGGACAGGGTTACGAGCAGTACTTC.

This clone was counted a single time. The chain uses TRBV5-1 and TRBJ2-2; a possible D gene is TRBD2 (6 bases). The CDR3 spans 14 residues. Trimming shortened V by 0 bases and J by 4 bases, and 7 bases separated the two germline ends. Germline CDR1 is SGHRS and CDR2 is YFSETQ. Here the CDR3 DNA reads TGCGCCAGCAGCTTGGGGCGGGGCACCGGGGAGCTGTTTTTT. Its protein product is CASSLGRGTGELFF.

This chain connects TRBV7-8 to TRBJ1-5, with D perhaps TRBD1 (5 bases). The CDR3 is 13 residues long. CDR1 SGHVS and CDR2 FQNEAQ come from the germline V gene. The V and J ends lost 4 bases and 4 bases respectively, with 8 bases between them. This CDR3 reads CASSSQGNQPQHF. In nucleotides, the CDR3 is TGTGCCAGCAGCTCGCAGGGAAATCAGCCCCAGCATTTT.

The V call is TRBV5-4, the J call TRBJ2-7, with 7 bases lining up with TRBD1. The CDR3 length is 14 residues. V lost 4 bases to trimming and J lost 7 bases; unmatched junction nucleotides: 11. CDR1 SGHNT and CDR2 YYREEE come from the germline V gene (reference sequence). CDR3 amino acids: CASSTADRVWEQYF. The CDR3 DNA reads TGTGCCAGCAGCACGGCCGACAGGGTATGGGAGCAGTACTTC.

The chain uses TRBV2 and TRBJ1-1; TRBD1 agrees at 11 bases. Germline V gene sequence: CDR1 SNHLY, CDR2 FYNNEI. The CDR3 is 13 residues long. J was trimmed by 7 bases and V by 10 bases; bases with no gene match: 8. The CDR3 DNA sequence: TGTGCCACTCAGCCCGGGACAGGGGGTGAAGCTTTCTTT. This gives the protein CATQPGTGGEAFF.

The gene calls are TRBV28 and TRBJ2-1; a possible D gene is TRBD2 (6 bases). The length of the CDR3 is 15 residues. Germline V gene sequence: CDR1 MDHEN, CDR2 SYDVKM. V was clipped by 2 bases and J by 4 bases, with 12 bases between them. CDR3 DNA: TGTGCCAGCAGTTTACGACTAGGATCGTACAATGAGCAGTTCTTC. Its translation: CASSLRLGSYNEQFF.

The chain joins TRBV4-2 to TRBJ1-2; 8 nucleotides line up with TRBD1. This CDR3 has 14 amino acids. V shed 0 bases and J 8 bases; nucleotides not matched to a gene: 5. CDR1 and CDR2 (germline): LGHNA, YNFKEQ. CDR3 loop: CASSQDGQGGGYTF. The CDR3, as DNA: TGTGCCAGCAGCCAAGATGGACAGGGAGGGGGCTACACCTTC.

J is TRBJ2-1 and V is TRBV5-4, with TRBD2 matching 9 bases. The CDR3 sequence is 14 residues long. J lost 12 bases, V lost 4 bases, and 11 bases had no gene match. Germline CDR1 SGHNT, CDR2 YYREEE (reference sequence). CDR3 residues: CASSGGLAPSGQFF. The DNA for the CDR3 is TGTGCCAGCAGCGGCGGACTAGCGCCGTCGGGGCAGTTCTTC.

This chain connects TRBV7-2 to TRBJ2-1, with 12 bases aligning to TRBD2. The CDR3 contains 14 residues. The germline V gene has CDR1 SGHTA and CDR2 FQGNSA. V trimming: 5 bases; J trimming: 9 bases; junction bases outside the gene matches: 5. The CDR3 here is CASSPGLAGSEQFF. CDR3 DNA: TGTGCCAGCAGCCCGGGACTAGCGGGTTCTGAGCAGTTCTTC.

About this clone itself: The sample contains more than one DNA sequence encoding this CDR3. The V gene is TRBV4-2, the J gene TRBJ2-6; possibly TRBD1 for D (5 bases). Germline CDR1 LGHNA, CDR2 YNFKEQ. The CDR3 covers 16 residues. The germline V and J ends were trimmed by 4 bases and 0 bases, with 10 bases remaining between them. The CDR3 is CASSRRQSSGANVLTF. Written as DNA, the CDR3 is TGTGCCAGCAGCCGGCGACAGAGCTCTGGGGCCAACGTCCTGACTTTC.

The table lists this clone with a few counts. The V gene is TRBV2, the J gene TRBJ1-4; 7 bases agree with TRBD1. Trimming cost V 4 bases and J 4 bases; bases outside gene matches: 3. The CDR3 length is 14 residues. Germline V gene sequence: CDR1 SNHLY, CDR2 FYNNEI. The CDR3 loop is CASSGQGYNEKLFF. CDR3 coding DNA: TGTGCCAGCAGTGGACAGGGCTATAATGAAAAACTGTTTTTT.

The chain joins TRBV13 to TRBJ2-5; TRBD1 matches at 8 bases. This CDR3 has 14 residues. CDR1 and CDR2 (germline): PRHDT, FYEKMQ (reference sequence). The junction had 6 bases not matched to a gene; V was cut back by 2 bases and J by 7 bases. The CDR3 DNA is TGTGCCAGCAGCTTAAGACAGGGGAAAGGGACCCAGTACTTC. Translation: CASSLRQGKGTQYF.